A single sample gave rise to the 19 T cell receptor beta chains below, sequenced in a study of tissue T cells after allogeneic stem cell transplantation. The data were produced by immunoSEQ multiplex PCR, yet TCRdb's version contains in-frame clones alone and is incomplete. The data contain over 25,000 clones, about 85% of them singletons. Sample: blood, taken before transplantation. These receptor sequences come from a woman aged 18 to 55 who later had graft-versus-host disease after an allogeneic stem cell transplant.

The V gene is TRBV10-3, the J gene TRBJ2-7; either TRBD1 or TRBD2 may fit D (6 bases each). This CDR3 spans 15 amino acids. V was pared by 0 bases and J by 5 bases, with 14 bases between. Germline V CDR1 and CDR2: ENHRY, SYGVKD. The CDR3 spells CAISESTGARDEQYF. In DNA, the CDR3 is TGTGCCATCAGTGAGTCGACGGGGGCCCGGGACGAGCAGTACTTC.

V gene TRBV30 combines with J gene TRBJ2-7; 7 nucleotides line up with TRBD1. The CDR3 has 14 amino acids. J lost 2 bases, V lost 0 bases, and 4 bases had no gene match. Germline V gene data show CDR1 as GTSNPN and CDR2 as SVGIG (reference sequence). CDR3 coding DNA: TGTGCCTGGAGTGTTCCAGGGACAGCCTACGAGCAGTACTTC. It translates to CAWSVPGTAYEQYF.

The chain has TRBV6-4 and TRBJ2-1; D possibly corresponds to TRBD1 (6 bases). The germline V and J ends were trimmed by 0 bases and 8 bases, with 11 bases remaining between them. CDR3 length: 14 residues. Germline CDR1 MRHNA, CDR2 SNTAGT. Written as DNA, the CDR3 is TGTGCCAGCAGTGACTCGATCAGGGGCGATGAGCAGTTCTTC. Its translation: CASSDSIRGDEQFF.

This rearrangement joins TRBV5-4 to TRBJ1-4, with no clear D. This CDR3 contains 12 residues. Deletions cut 4 bases from V and 7 bases from J, with 8 bases between. Germline CDR1 reads SGHNT; CDR2 reads YYREEE (reference sequence). Here the CDR3 DNA reads TGTGCCAGCAGCAGGGCTGGTGAAAAACTGTTTTTT. Translation gives CASSRAGEKLFF.

This sequence joins TRBV6-5 and TRBJ1-1; D not resolved. The ends were cut back, 6 bases at V and 4 bases at J, with 12 bases in the middle. Germline values: CDR1 MNHEY, CDR2 SVGAGI. The CDR3 totals 13 residues. The CDR3 region has the DNA TGTGCCAGCAGCCAATACCGGGGCACTGAAGCTTTCTTT. Protein sequence: CASSQYRGTEAFF.

The chain couples TRBV4-1 to TRBJ1-1, with D possibly TRBD1 on 6 matching bases. Trimming removed 4 bases at V and 3 bases at J, with 18 bases between. The germline V gene encodes CDR1 MGHRA and CDR2 YSYEKL. This CDR3 has 16 residues. The CDR3: CASSLYSGGADTEAFF. The CDR3, as DNA: TGCGCCAGCAGCCTATATTCTGGGGGCGCCGACACTGAAGCTTTCTTT.

In nucleotides, the CDR3 is TGTGCCAGCAGTTACAATCCGGGAGATACGCAGTATTTT. It encodes CASSYNPGDTQYF. The gene calls are TRBV6-5 and TRBJ2-3; D unresolved. The ends were cut back, 2 bases at V and 5 bases at J, with 8 bases in the middle. From germline, CDR1 is MNHEY and CDR2 SVGAGI. The CDR3 has 13 amino acids.

The genes are TRBV6-5 and TRBJ2-7; the match to TRBD2 covers 10 bases. This CDR3 has 15 residues. J lost 4 bases, V lost 3 bases, and 6 bases had no gene match. Germline assignment: CDR1 MNHEY and CDR2 SVGAGI. The CDR3 DNA reads TGTGCCAGCAGTTATAGGACTAGCGGAGCATACGAGCAGTACTTC. Translating it yields CASSYRTSGAYEQYF.

The chain employs TRBV10-1 and TRBJ2-7, with D maybe TRBD1 (7 bases). This CDR3 comprises 16 residues. Trimming removed 4 bases at V and 0 bases at J, with 16 bases between. In germline, CDR1 is WNHNN, CDR2 SYGVQD (reference sequence). CDR3 bases: TGCGCCAGCAGTGTTGAAGGGGGCGGGATCTCCTACGAGCAGTACTTC. Amino acid sequence: CASSVEGGGISYEQYF.

The CDR3 nucleotides are TGTGCCAGCAGCTTAAACCAGGGGGTCACAGATACGCAGTATTTT. It encodes CASSLNQGVTDTQYF. The chain recombines TRBV7-3 with TRBJ2-3; the match to TRBD1 covers 7 bases. V lost 1 base to trimming and J lost 2 bases; unmatched junction nucleotides: 3. The CDR3 is 15 amino acids. CDR1 and CDR2 from the germline V gene are SGHTA and FQGTGA. Drawing the rest from reference TRBV7-3 and TRBJ2-3, the complete variable domain is GAGVSQTPSNKVTEKGKYVELRCDPISGHTALYWYRQSLGQGPEFLIYFQGTGAADDSGLPNDRFFAVRPEGSVSTLKIQRTERGDSAVYLCASSLNQGVTDTQYFGPGTRLTVL.

The chain has TRBV2 and TRBJ2-3, with 10 bases lining up with TRBD2. Trimming at V came to 7 bases and at J to 0 bases, leaving 1 base not matched to a gene. CDR1 SNHLY and CDR2 FYNNEI come from the germline V gene. This CDR3 comprises 14 residues. The CDR3 coding sequence is TGTGCCAGCAAAGCGGGAGGGAGCACAGATACGCAGTATTTT. Amino acids: CASKAGGSTDTQYF.

This clone has only a few counts. The chain is built from TRBV19 and TRBJ2-5; 7 bases agree with TRBD1. V shed 11 bases and J 4 bases; nucleotides not matched to a gene: 10. This CDR3 is 13 amino acids long. Looked up from germline, CDR1 is LNHDA and CDR2 is SQIVND (reference sequence). This CDR3 reads CASRRGNGETQYF. In nucleotides, the CDR3 is TGTGCCTCCCGCAGGGGGAATGGAGAGACCCAGTACTTC.

The chain joins TRBV13 to TRBJ2-5; D may be TRBD1 or TRBD2 (5 bases each). The germline gives CDR1 PRHDT, CDR2 FYEKMQ (reference sequence). V shed 8 bases and J shed 6 bases, with 13 bases lying between them. This CDR3 spans 12 amino acids. In nucleotides, the CDR3 is TGTGCCAGCCAAGCCCAGGGACAGACCCAGTACTTC. It translates to CASQAQGQTQYF. The full variable domain, its missing parts supplied by reference TRBV13 and TRBJ2-5, is AAGVIQSPRHLIKEKRETATLKCYPIPRHDTVYWYQQGPGQDPQFLISFYEKMQSDKGSIPDRFSAQQFSDYHSELNMSSLELGDSALYFCASQAQGQTQYFGPGTRLLVL.

The chain combines TRBV19 with TRBJ1-1, with D maybe TRBD1 (6 bases). The CDR3 is 14 amino acids. Germline CDR1 and CDR2: LNHDA and SQIVND (reference sequence). With 3 bases removed from V and 5 bases from J, the gap between germline ends came to 13 bases. As DNA, the CDR3 is TGTGCCAGTAGTATGGGGCAGGGGATGACTGAAGCTTTCTTT. Its translation is CASSMGQGMTEAFF. Based on the CDR3 plus reference TRBV19 and TRBJ1-1, the full variable domain is DGGITQSPKYLFRKEGQNVTLSCEQNLNHDAMYWYRQDPGQGLRLIYYSQIVNDFQKGDIAEGYSVSREKKESFPLTVTSAQKNPTAFYLCASSMGQGMTEAFFGQGTRLTVV.

The V call is TRBV7-2, the J call TRBJ1-5; the match to TRBD1 covers 8 bases. Germline lookup yields CDR1 SGHTA and CDR2 FQGNSA. This CDR3 is 14 amino acids long. Trimming at V came to 4 bases and at J to 9 bases, leaving 8 bases not matched to a gene. The CDR3 spells CASSSWTGLRPQHF. CDR3 bases: TGTGCCAGCAGCTCATGGACAGGGCTTCGGCCCCAGCATTTT. The full variable domain, with the rest looked up from reference TRBV7-2 and TRBJ1-5, is GAGVSQSPSNKVTEKGKDVELRCDPISGHTALYWYRQSLGQGLEFLIYFQGNSAPDKSGLPSDRFSAERTGGSVSTLTIQRTQQEDSAVYLCASSSWTGLRPQHFGDGTRLSIL.

This chain joins TRBV27 and TRBJ1-1; D is unresolved. The germline V and J ends were trimmed by 5 bases and 0 bases, with 7 bases remaining between them. CDR1 and CDR2 (germline): MNHEY, SMNVEV (reference sequence). The CDR3 extends over 13 amino acids. CDR3 residues: CASSAQMNTEAFF. The CDR3 coding sequence is TGTGCCAGCAGTGCCCAAATGAACACTGAAGCTTTCTTT.

The V gene is TRBV2, the J gene TRBJ2-7, with D perhaps being TRBD1 or TRBD2 (6 bases each). The V and J ends lost 3 bases and 3 bases respectively, with 12 bases between them. The CDR3 extends over 14 amino acids. Per the germline V gene, CDR1 is SNHLY and CDR2 is FYNNEI. The CDR3: CASSDQGTDYEQYF. The CDR3 DNA is TGTGCCAGCAGTGACCAGGGGACTGACTACGAGCAGTACTTC.

The chain has TRBV5-4 and TRBJ2-5; possibly TRBD2 for D (6 bases). This CDR3 has 16 amino acids. Germline lookup yields CDR1 SGHNT and CDR2 YYREEE (reference sequence). Trimming shortened V by 3 bases and J by 5 bases, and 20 bases separated the two germline ends. CDR3 amino acids: CASSSGLEGRGETQYF. Here the CDR3 DNA reads TGTGCCAGCAGCTCGGGACTTGAGGGGCGAGGGGAGACCCAGTACTTC.

J is TRBJ2-7 and V is TRBV10-1, with D unclear. Trimming left V 3 bases short and J 0 bases short, with 9 bases between. Germline CDR1 reads WNHNN; CDR2 reads SYGVQD (reference sequence). CDR3 length: 14 residues. The CDR3: CASSDTLHSYEQYF. In nucleotides, the CDR3 is TGCGCCAGCAGTGACACTCTCCACTCCTACGAGCAGTACTTC.